Listed here are 12 T cell receptor beta chains from one sample, sequenced in a study of T cells in Graves' hyperthyroidism and ophthalmopathy. From RNA transcripts, TCR beta CDR3 regions were amplified. The HTBI set primed first-round TCR CDR3 RT-PCR. Each CDR3 protein is one row after TCRdb ran MiXCR on the multiplex PCR reads. The table includes approximately 350,000 distinct CDR3 sequences, roughly 15% detected once. Sequenced: blood. The receptor set was obtained from a woman in her fifties or sixties with Graves' ophthalmopathy.

CDR3: CASSVHRDINQPQHF. The CDR3 DNA reads TGTGCCAGCAGTGTTCACCGGGACATTAATCAGCCCCAGCATTTT. V usage is TRBV6-2 or TRBV6-3 and J usage is TRBJ1-5, with D possibly being TRBD1 (6 bases). V was trimmed by 5 bases and J by 4 bases, leaving 15 bases between them. The CDR3 runs 15 residues. Germline V gene lookup returns CDR1 MNHEY and CDR2 SVGEGT.

This clonotype was recorded at least ten times. This rearrangement joins TRBV11-3 to TRBJ2-7; 7 bases are a match to TRBD2. The CDR3 totals 13 residues. The junction had 8 bases not matched to a gene; V was cut back by 8 bases and J by 4 bases. Germline CDR1 is SGHNT and CDR2 is YENEEA. The CDR3 sequence: CASSAASGYEQYF. DNA for the CDR3: TGTGCCAGCTCTGCGGCTAGCGGTTACGAGCAGTACTTC. The variable domain in full, completed from reference TRBV11-3 and TRBJ2-7, reads EAGVVQSPRYKIIEKKQPVAFWCNPISGHNTLYWYLQNLGQGPELLIRYENEEAVDDSQLPKDRFSAERLKGVDSTLKIQPAELGDSAVYLCASSAASGYEQYFGPGTRLTVT.

This clonotype was seen at least ten times. The gene calls are TRBV28 and TRBJ2-7; 9 bases align to TRBD1. CDR3 size: 16 residues. The germline gives CDR1 MDHEN, CDR2 SYDVKM. J was trimmed by 5 bases and V by 2 bases; bases with no gene match: 10. The CDR3 region has the DNA TGTGCCAGCAGTTTAAGAACAGGGGGCGGTCTCGACGAGCAGTACTTC. It is translated as CASSLRTGGGLDEQYF.

Ten or more counts support this clonotype. The J gene is TRBJ2-7, the V gene TRBV28; TRBD1 matches at 9 bases. The CDR3 spans 15 residues. J was trimmed by 2 bases and V by 3 bases; bases with no gene match: 5. From germline, CDR1 is MDHEN and CDR2 SYDVKM. The CDR3 here is CASSFYRDRAYEQYF. CDR3 coding DNA: TGTGCCAGCAGTTTCTACCGGGACAGGGCCTACGAGCAGTACTTC.

This clonotype was observed many times. The chain links TRBV30 to TRBJ2-2; D not resolved. The ends were cut back, 5 bases at V and 1 base at J, with 2 bases in the middle. The germline V gene encodes CDR1 GTSNPN and CDR2 SVGIG (reference sequence). The CDR3 is 11 amino acids. CDR3 region: CAWGNTGELFF. DNA for the CDR3: TGTGCCTGGGGGAACACCGGGGAGCTGTTTTTT. The full variable domain, completed using reference TRBV30 and TRBJ2-2, is SQTIHQWPATLVQPVGSPLSLECTVEGTSNPNLYWYRQAAGRGLQLLFYSVGIGQISSEVPQNLSASRPQDRQFILSSKKLLLSDSGFYLCAWGNTGELFFGEGSRLTVL.

Many counts were recorded for this clonotype. The gene calls are TRBV12-3 or TRBV12-4 and TRBJ1-1; D is possibly TRBD1 (6 bases). Trimming shortened V by 7 bases and J by 1 base, and 10 bases separated the two germline ends. The CDR3 totals 13 residues. The CDR3, as DNA: TGTGCCAGCAACCGACAGGAGAACACTGAAGCTTTCTTT. Its translation is CASNRQENTEAFF.

Ten or more counts support this clonotype. This sequence joins TRBV11-2 and TRBJ1-1, with D unresolved. V dropped 5 bases and J dropped 5 bases, with 15 bases sitting between them. CDR3 size: 14 residues. The V gene's germline CDR1 is SGHAT and CDR2 FQNNGV. The CDR3 DNA reads as TGTGCCAGCAGCCCTTCGGTGAGGGAAACTGAAGCTTTCTTT. Its protein is CASSPSVRETEAFF.

In its sample, this clonotype was seen many times. The rearrangement links TRBV20-1 to TRBJ2-7; maybe TRBD2 (6 bases). The CDR3 consists of 12 residues. Germline V gives CDR1 DFQATT, CDR2 SNEGSKA (reference sequence). The V end was cut by 5 bases, the J end by 6 bases, with 14 bases between. CDR3 coding DNA: TGCAGTGCTCGAGCGGGTTTGGGCGAGCAGTACTTC. The encoded protein is CSARAGLGEQYF.

This clonotype was seen at least ten times. The chain carries TRBV11-2 and TRBJ2-3; a weak D match, TRBD2 (6 bases). CDR1 is SGHAT, CDR2 FQNNGV, per germline. This CDR3 spans 13 amino acids. V lost 5 bases, J lost 4 bases, and 10 bases lay in between. The CDR3, as DNA: TGTGCCAGCAGCGGGAGGTCGGCAGATACGCAGTATTTT. Amino acids: CASSGRSADTQYF.

This clonotype was seen a handful of times. The V call is TRBV25-1, the J call TRBJ2-3, with 7 bases aligning to TRBD2. The CDR3 totals 15 residues. CDR1 is MGHDK and CDR2 is SYGVNS in the germline V gene. V dropped 3 bases and J dropped 4; count of bases not matched to a gene: 7. CDR3 sequence reads: CASSDSGRAADTQYF. The CDR3 region has the DNA TGTGCCAGCAGTGATAGTGGGAGGGCCGCAGATACGCAGTATTTT.

This clonotype was detected ten times or more. The chain employs TRBV7-8 and TRBJ2-3, with 11 bases lining up with TRBD2. V lost 4 bases and J lost 1; bases outside the gene matches: 7. Germline V gene data show CDR1 as SGHVS and CDR2 as FQNEAQ. This CDR3 is built from 17 residues. The CDR3 sequence is CASSSETSGIGTDTQYF. The CDR3 region has the DNA TGTGCCAGCAGCTCCGAGACTAGCGGGATTGGCACAGATACGCAGTATTTT.

This clonotype was found a few times. This chain links TRBV30 with TRBJ2-6; D gene unclear. The CDR3 contains 17 residues. Germline loops: CDR1 GTSNPN, CDR2 SVGIG (reference sequence). The V end lost 0 bases, the J end lost 0 bases, and 12 bases lay between the germline ends. CDR3 in DNA: TGTGCCTGGAGTGTTAGGACGTTCGTCTCTGGGGCCAACGTCCTGACTTTC. The encoded protein is CAWSVRTFVSGANVLTF.